These T cell receptor beta chains were read from a single sample in a study of blood T cell repertoires in COVID-19. Clones were read by immunoSEQ multiplex PCR, and TCRdb kept only the in-frame ones, dropping some. The data contain about 190,000 clones, approximately 84% of them singletons. Material: PBMCs or T cells enriched from blood (not recorded which). The receptors here all came from a woman under 40 who had recovered from COVID-19. Both conserved end residues are part of each CDR3. A D gene is named only where the DNA matches it firmly. The size entry is marked missing in some rows and otherwise reads once, few, many or a size class.

j_call clone_size d_call v_call cdr3_aa cdr3_nt
TRBJ2-2 few NA TRBV19 CASSWRDSSWAGELFF TGTGCCAGTAGTTGGCGGGACTCCTCTTGGGCCGGGGAGCTGTTTTTT
TRBJ2-2 NA NA TRBV7-8 CASSLAGLLNTGELFF TGTGCCAGCAGCTTAGCAGGACTACTAAACACCGGGGAGCTGTTTTTT
TRBJ2-7 NA TRBD1 TRBV29-1 CSVDIGTGGHEQYF TGCAGCGTTGATATCGGCACAGGGGGCCACGAGCAGTACTTC
TRBJ1-2 NA TRBD1 TRBV5-8 CASSSRTTGQGRYGYTF TGTGCCAGCAGCTCACGAACTACGGGACAGGGTAGGTATGGCTACACCTTC
TRBJ2-1 NA NA TRBV30 CAWVRATYNEQFF TGTGCCTGGGTGAGGGCGACCTACAATGAGCAGTTCTTC
TRBJ1-2 NA TRBD1 TRBV29-1 CSVDRGNYGYTF TGCAGCGTCGACAGGGGAAACTATGGCTACACCTTC
TRBJ2-5 NA NA TRBV6-5 CASSRTAYQETQYF TGTGCCAGCAGTAGGACAGCGTACCAAGAGACCCAGTACTTC
TRBJ2-1 NA TRBD1 TRBV5-5 CASSWGQGVGYYNEQFF TGTGCCAGCAGCTGGGGGCAGGGGGTCGGCTACTACAATGAGCAGTTCTTC
TRBJ1-1 NA NA TRBV11-2 CASSLVRQAEAFF TGTGCCAGCAGCCTCGTCCGACAGGCTGAAGCTTTCTTT
TRBJ1-2 NA TRBD1 TRBV24-1 CATSEGTGLNYGYTF TGTGCCACCAGTGAAGGGACAGGGTTGAACTATGGCTACACCTTC
TRBJ2-1 NA TRBD2 TRBV27 CASSPLAGGPYNEQFF TGTGCCAGCAGCCCACTAGCGGGAGGACCCTACAATGAGCAGTTCTTC
TRBJ1-2 few NA TRBV1 CTSSQAKTGGRDYGYTF TGCACCAGCAGCCAAGCCAAGACAGGGGGTCGGGACTATGGCTACACCTTC
TRBJ2-7 NA TRBD1 TRBV6-2/TRBV6-3 CASSFSGQGSHEQYF TGTGCCAGCAGTTTTTCGGGACAGGGGAGCCACGAGCAGTACTTC
TRBJ1-5 once TRBD1 TRBV7-9 CASSRTGTGGNQPQHF TGTGCCAGCAGCCGGACGGGGACAGGGGGAAATCAGCCCCAGCATTTT
TRBJ2-6 NA NA TRBV14 CASSQDLGAGANVLTF TGTGCCAGCAGCCAAGATTTGGGAGCTGGGGCCAACGTCCTGACTTTC
TRBJ2-2 few TRBD1 TRBV29-1 CSVGATGGPTGELFF TGCAGCGTTGGAGCGACAGGGGGCCCCACCGGGGAGCTGTTTTTT
TRBJ2-2 NA TRBD2 TRBV15 CATSRAGGNTGELFF TGTGCCACCAGCAGAGCGGGGGGGAATACCGGGGAGCTGTTTTTT
TRBJ1-4 NA NA TRBV5-4 CASSPEARGEKLFF TGTGCCAGCAGCCCGGAGGCAAGAGGTGAAAAACTGTTTTTT
TRBJ2-3 NA TRBD1 TRBV2 CASRNRGRSDTQYF TGTGCCAGCAGGAACAGGGGGCGTTCCGATACGCAGTATTTT
TRBJ1-3 NA NA TRBV5-1 CASSLGQIGNTIYF TGCGCCAGCAGCTTGGGGCAGATTGGAAACACCATATATTTT
TRBJ1-4 NA NA TRBV7-9 CASSLTLAQINEKLFF TGTGCCAGCAGCTTAACCTTGGCACAGATTAATGAAAAACTGTTTTTT
TRBJ1-1 few NA TRBV9 CASSAGNRVNTEAFF TGTGCCAGCAGCGCGGGGAACCGAGTTAACACTGAAGCTTTCTTT